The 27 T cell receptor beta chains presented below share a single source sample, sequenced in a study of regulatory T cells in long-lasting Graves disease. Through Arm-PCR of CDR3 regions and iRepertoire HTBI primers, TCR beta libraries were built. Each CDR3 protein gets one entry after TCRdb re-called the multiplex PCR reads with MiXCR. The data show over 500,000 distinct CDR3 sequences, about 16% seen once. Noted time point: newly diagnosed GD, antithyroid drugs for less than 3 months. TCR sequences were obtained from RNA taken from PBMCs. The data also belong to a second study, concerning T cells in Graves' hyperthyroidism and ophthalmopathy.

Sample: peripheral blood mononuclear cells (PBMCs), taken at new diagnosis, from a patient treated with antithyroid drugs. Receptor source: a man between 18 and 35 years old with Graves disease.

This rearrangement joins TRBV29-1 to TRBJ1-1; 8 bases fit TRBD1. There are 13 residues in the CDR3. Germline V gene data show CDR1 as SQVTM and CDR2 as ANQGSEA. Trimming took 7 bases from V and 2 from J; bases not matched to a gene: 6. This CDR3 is CSAPGTGNTEAFF. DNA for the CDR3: TGCAGCGCCCCCGGGACAGGAAACACTGAAGCTTTCTTT.

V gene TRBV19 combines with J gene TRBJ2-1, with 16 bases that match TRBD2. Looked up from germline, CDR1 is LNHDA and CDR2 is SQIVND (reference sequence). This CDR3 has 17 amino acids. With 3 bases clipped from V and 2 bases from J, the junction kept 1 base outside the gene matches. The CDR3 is CASSIGTSGRAYNEQFF. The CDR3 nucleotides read TGTGCCAGTAGTATTGGGACTAGCGGGAGGGCCTACAATGAGCAGTTCTTC.

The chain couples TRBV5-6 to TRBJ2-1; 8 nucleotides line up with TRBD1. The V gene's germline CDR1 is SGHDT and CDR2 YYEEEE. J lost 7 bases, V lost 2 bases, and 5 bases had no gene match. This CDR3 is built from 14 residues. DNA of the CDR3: TGTGCCAGCAGCTTAGGACAGGGTACGAATGAGCAGTTCTTC. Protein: CASSLGQGTNEQFF. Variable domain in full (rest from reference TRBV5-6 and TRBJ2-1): DAGVTQSPTHLIKTRGQQVTLRCSPKSGHDTVSWYQQALGQGPQFIFQYYEEEERQRGNFPDRFSGHQFPNYSSELNVNALLLGDSALYLCASSLGQGTNEQFFGPGTRLTVL.

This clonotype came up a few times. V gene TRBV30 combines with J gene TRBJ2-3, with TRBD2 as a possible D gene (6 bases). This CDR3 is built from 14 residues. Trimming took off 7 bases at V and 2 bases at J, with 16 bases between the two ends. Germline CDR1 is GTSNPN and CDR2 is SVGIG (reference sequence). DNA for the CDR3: TGTGCCTTCTCCACGGGACTTACCACAGATACGCAGTATTTT. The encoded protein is CAFSTGLTTDTQYF.

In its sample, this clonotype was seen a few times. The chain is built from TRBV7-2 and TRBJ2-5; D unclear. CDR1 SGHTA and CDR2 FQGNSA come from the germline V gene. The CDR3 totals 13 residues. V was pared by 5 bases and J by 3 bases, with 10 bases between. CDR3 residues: CASSLNPEETQYF. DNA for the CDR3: TGTGCCAGCAGCCTCAATCCCGAAGAGACCCAGTACTTC.

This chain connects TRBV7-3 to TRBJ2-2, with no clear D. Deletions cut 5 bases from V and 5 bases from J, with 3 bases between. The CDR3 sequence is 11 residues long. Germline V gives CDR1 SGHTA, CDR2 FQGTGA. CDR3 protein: CASSVTGELFF. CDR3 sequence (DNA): TGTGCCAGCAGCGTGACCGGGGAGCTGTTTTTT.

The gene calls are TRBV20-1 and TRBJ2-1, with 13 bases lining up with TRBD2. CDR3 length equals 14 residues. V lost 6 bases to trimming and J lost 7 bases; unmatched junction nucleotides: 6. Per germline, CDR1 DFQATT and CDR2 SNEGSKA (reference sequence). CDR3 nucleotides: TGCAGTGCGTCCGGGACTAGCGGGACAAATGAGCAGTTCTTC. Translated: CSASGTSGTNEQFF.

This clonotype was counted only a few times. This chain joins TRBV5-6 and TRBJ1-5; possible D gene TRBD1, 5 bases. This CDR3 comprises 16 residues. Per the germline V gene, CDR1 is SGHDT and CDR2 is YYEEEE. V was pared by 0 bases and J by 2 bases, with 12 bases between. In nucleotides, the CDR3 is TGTGCCAGCAGCTTGGCCGGGGGGGGAGGCAATCAGCCCCAGCATTTT. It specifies CASSLAGGGGNQPQHF.

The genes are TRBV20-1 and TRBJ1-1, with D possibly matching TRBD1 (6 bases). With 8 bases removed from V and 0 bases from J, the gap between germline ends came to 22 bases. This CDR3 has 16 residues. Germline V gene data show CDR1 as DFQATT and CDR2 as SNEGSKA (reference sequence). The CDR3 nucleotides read TGCAGTCTCAGCCCCACAGGGATACGAATGAACACTGAAGCTTTCTTT. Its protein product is CSLSPTGIRMNTEAFF.

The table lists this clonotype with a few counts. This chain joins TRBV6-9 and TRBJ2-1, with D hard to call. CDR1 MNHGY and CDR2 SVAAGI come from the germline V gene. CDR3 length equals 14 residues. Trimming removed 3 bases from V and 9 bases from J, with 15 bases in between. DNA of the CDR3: TGTGCCAGCAGTTACTTGACGGGTTATGCTGAGCAGTTCTTC. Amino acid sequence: CASSYLTGYAEQFF.

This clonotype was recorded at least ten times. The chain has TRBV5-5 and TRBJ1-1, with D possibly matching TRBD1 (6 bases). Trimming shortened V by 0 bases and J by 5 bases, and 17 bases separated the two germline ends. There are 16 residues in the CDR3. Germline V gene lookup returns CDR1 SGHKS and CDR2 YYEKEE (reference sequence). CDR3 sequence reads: CASSLVRAQGRTEAFF. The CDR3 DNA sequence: TGTGCCAGCAGCTTGGTCCGAGCCCAGGGGAGGACTGAAGCTTTCTTT.

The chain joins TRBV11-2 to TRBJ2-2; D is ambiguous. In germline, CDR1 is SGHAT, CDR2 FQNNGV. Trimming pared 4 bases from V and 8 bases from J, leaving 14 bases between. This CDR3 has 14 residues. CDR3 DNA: TGTGCCAGCAGCTCCGCCGAAGACCAAGGGGAGCTGTTTTTT. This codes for CASSSAEDQGELFF.

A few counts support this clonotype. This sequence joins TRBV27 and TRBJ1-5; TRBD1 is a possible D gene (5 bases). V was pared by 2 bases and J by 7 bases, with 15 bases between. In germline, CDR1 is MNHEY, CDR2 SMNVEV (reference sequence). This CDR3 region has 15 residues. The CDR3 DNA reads TGTGCCAGCAGTTTAGAAGGGAGGGGACGCCAGCCCCAGCATTTT. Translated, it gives CASSLEGRGRQPQHF.

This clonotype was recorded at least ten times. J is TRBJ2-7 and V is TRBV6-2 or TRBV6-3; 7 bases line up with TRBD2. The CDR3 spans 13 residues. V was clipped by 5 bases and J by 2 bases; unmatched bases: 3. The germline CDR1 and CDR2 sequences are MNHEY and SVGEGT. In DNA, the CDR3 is TGTGCCAGCAGTCCCCGGGGGGCCTACGAGCAGTACTTC. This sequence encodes CASSPRGAYEQYF.

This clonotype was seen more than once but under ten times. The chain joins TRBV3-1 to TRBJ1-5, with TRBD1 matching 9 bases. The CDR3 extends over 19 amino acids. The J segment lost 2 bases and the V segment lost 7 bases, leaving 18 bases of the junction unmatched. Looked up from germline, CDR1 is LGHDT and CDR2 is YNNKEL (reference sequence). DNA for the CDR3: TGTGCCAGCAATAAGTCGACAGGGGGGAGATATTTCGGCAATCAGCCCCAGCATTTT. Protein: CASNKSTGGRYFGNQPQHF.

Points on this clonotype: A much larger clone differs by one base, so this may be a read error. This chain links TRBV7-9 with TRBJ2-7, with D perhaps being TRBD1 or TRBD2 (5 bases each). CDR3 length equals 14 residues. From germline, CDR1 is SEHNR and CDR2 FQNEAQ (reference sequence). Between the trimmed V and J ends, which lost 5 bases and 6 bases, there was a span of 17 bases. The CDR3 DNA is TGTGCCAGCAGCCCCGGGACCATCCCCCGCGAGCAGTACTTC. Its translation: CASSPGTIPREQYF.

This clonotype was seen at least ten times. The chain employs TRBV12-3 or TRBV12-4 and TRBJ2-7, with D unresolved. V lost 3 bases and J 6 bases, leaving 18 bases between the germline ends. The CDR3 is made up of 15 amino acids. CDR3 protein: CASSLIATTPLEQYF. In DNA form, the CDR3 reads TGTGCCAGCAGTTTGATAGCCACAACCCCTCTCGAGCAGTACTTC.

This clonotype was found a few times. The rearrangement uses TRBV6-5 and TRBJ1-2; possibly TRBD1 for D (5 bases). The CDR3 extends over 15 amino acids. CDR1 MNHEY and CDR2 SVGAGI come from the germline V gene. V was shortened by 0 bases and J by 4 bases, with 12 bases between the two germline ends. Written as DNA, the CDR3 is TGTGCCAGCAGTTACTCAGGGCAGGGCCGCTATGGCTACACCTTC. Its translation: CASSYSGQGRYGYTF.

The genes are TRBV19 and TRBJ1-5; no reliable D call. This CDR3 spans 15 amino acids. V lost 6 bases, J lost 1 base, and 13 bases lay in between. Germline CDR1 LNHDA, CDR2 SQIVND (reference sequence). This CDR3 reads CASRPTLWSNQPQHF. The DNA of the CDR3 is TGTGCCAGTAGGCCGACCTTATGGAGCAATCAGCCCCAGCATTTT.

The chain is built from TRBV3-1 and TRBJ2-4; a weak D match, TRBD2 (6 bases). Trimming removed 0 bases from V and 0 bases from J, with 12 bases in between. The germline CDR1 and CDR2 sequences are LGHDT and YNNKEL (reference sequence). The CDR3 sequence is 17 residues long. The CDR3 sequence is CASSQESGALAKNIQYF. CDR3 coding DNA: TGTGCCAGCAGCCAAGAGTCGGGAGCGCTAGCCAAAAACATTCAGTACTTC.

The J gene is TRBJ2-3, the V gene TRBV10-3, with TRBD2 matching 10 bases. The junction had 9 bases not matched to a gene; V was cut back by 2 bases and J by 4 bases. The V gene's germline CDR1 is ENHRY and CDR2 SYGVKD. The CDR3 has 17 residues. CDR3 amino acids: CAISERPSGRAPDTQYF. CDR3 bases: TGTGCCATCAGTGAGCGCCCCAGCGGGAGGGCCCCAGATACGCAGTATTTT.

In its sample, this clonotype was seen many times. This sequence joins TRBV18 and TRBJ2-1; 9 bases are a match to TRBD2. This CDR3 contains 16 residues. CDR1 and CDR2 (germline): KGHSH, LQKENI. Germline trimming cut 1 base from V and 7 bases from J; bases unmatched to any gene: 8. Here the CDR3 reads CASSPQPSGIQNEQFF. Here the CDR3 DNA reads TGTGCCAGCTCACCACAGCCTAGCGGGATCCAAAATGAGCAGTTCTTC.

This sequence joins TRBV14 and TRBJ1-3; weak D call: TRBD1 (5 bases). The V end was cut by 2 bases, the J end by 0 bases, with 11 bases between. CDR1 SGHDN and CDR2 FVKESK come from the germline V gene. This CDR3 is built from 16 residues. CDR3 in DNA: TGTGCCAGCAGCCAATACAGGAGCATCTCTGGAAACACCATATATTTT. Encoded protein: CASSQYRSISGNTIYF. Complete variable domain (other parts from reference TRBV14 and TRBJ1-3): EAGVTQFPSHSVIEKGQTVTLRCDPISGHDNLYWYRRVMGKEIKFLLHFVKESKQDESGMPNNRFLAERTGGTYSTLKVQPAELEDSGVYFCASSQYRSISGNTIYFGEGSWLTVV.

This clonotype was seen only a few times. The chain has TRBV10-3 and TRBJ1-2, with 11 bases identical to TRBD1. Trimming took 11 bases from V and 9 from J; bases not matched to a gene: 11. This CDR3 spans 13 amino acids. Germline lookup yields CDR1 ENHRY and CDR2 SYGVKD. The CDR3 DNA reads TGTGCCTCGATCCGGGACAGGGGGTCTAGCTACACCTTC. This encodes CASIRDRGSSYTF.

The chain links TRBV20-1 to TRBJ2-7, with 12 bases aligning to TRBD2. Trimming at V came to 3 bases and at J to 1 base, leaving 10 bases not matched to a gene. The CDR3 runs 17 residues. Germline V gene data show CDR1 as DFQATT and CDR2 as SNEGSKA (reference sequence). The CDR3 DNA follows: TGCAGTGCTAGGGGGTTAAGGACTAGCGGGAAATCCTACGAGCAGTACTTC. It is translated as CSARGLRTSGKSYEQYF.

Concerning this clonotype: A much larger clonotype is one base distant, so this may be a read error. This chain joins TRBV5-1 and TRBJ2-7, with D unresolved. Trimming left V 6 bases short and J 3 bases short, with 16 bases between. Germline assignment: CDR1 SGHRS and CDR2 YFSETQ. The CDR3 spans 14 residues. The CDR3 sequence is CASTLGSEIYEQYF. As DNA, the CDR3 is TGCGCCAGCACCCTTGGGTCGGAAATCTACGAGCAGTACTTC.

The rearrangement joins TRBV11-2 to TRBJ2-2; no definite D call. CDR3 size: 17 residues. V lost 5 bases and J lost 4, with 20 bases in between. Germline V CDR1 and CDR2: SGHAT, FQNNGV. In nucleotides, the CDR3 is TGTGCCAGCAGCCCAGCTGTCTCCCAAGCCGGCACCGGGGAGCTGTTTTTT. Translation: CASSPAVSQAGTGELFF.